This TCR beta chain is drawn from a study of blood T cell repertoires in COVID-19. Study-wide background: Samples taken during acute and convalescent COVID-19 were collected in the United States, Italy and Spain. Sources were T cells, B-cell-depleted T cells, or PBMCs; the material itself was cDNA or gDNA.

Original data processing: From reference gene primer amplification, estimates of nucleated cell counts were derived. Only in-frame clones appear in the TCRdb table, and some are missing; sequencing was by immunoSEQ multiplex PCR. D and trimming come from the DNA, and the V and J calls and clone size come from that table. The data show about 210,000 clones, about 91% seen once. The clonotype was recovered from a man aged 30-40 years with acute or convalescent COVID-19. The sample comprised peripheral blood.

CDR3 coding DNA: TGTGCCAGCCTCCCAGCAGGTGGGAATCAGCCCCAGCATTTT. Amino acid sequence: CASLPAGGNQPQHF. The V gene is TRBV28, the J gene TRBJ1-5, with no clear D. Germline CDR1 MDHEN, CDR2 SYDVKM. This CDR3 is built from 14 residues. Trimming shortened V by 8 bases and J by 4 bases, and 15 bases separated the two germline ends.